These 19 T cell receptor beta chains originate from one sample sequenced in a study of identical twins. TCRdb re-derived calls from the 5' RACE reads in MiXCR, one entry per CDR3 protein. Of under 300,000 distinct CDR3 sequences listed, roughly 13% are singletons. These sequences were also reported in another study, on yellow fever vaccine responses in identical twins.

The sequencing input was memory (CD45RO+) T cells sorted from blood. These receptors came from a woman aged 18 to 35 in good health.

This rearrangement joins TRBV7-2 to TRBJ2-1, with a tentative D call TRBD2 (5 bases). Germline assignment: CDR1 SGHTA and CDR2 FQGNSA. V lost 4 bases and J 3 bases, leaving 7 bases between the germline ends. The CDR3 is 13 residues long. DNA of the CDR3: TGTGCCAGCAGCTCCGGACTCTACAATGAGCAGTTCTTC. Translation: CASSSGLYNEQFF.

The rearrangement uses TRBV3-1 and TRBJ2-3; D is undetermined. V was pared by 3 bases and J by 4 bases, with 11 bases between. The CDR3 extends over 14 amino acids. Germline-derived CDR1 and CDR2 are LGHDT and YNNKEL (reference sequence). CDR3 sequence reads: CASSHGLAADTQYF. The CDR3 region has the DNA TGTGCCAGCAGCCATGGATTGGCGGCAGATACGCAGTATTTT.

This clonotype was picked up many times. The rearrangement joins TRBV3-1 to TRBJ2-7; 7 nucleotides line up with TRBD1. Germline trimming cut 4 bases from V and 3 bases from J; bases unmatched to any gene: 3. Germline V gene lookup returns CDR1 LGHDT and CDR2 YNNKEL (reference sequence). CDR3 length equals 13 residues. The DNA for the CDR3 is TGTGCCAGCAGCCTGGGACAGTACTACGAGCAGTACTTC. Amino acids: CASSLGQYYEQYF.

This clonotype was found a few times. The CDR3 region is CASSEAPDLATDTQYF. The CDR3 region has the DNA TGTGCCAGCAGTGAAGCTCCAGATTTAGCCACAGATACGCAGTATTTT. This chain uses TRBV2 with TRBJ2-3; D gene unclear. The V end was cut by 0 bases, the J end by 2 bases, with 12 bases between. The CDR3 covers 16 residues. Germline V CDR1 and CDR2: SNHLY, FYNNEI.

This rearrangement joins TRBV7-9 to TRBJ2-3, with a tentative D call TRBD2 (6 bases). Germline CDR1 reads SEHNR; CDR2 reads FQNEAQ (reference sequence). The CDR3 loop spans 16 amino acids. The ends were cut back, 5 bases at V and 3 bases at J, with 18 bases in the middle. The CDR3 sequence: CASSRWGTGVTDTQYF. The CDR3 DNA reads as TGTGCCAGCAGCCGCTGGGGGACGGGAGTAACAGATACGCAGTATTTT.

This clonotype appeared a single time. This rearrangement joins TRBV7-9 to TRBJ2-1, with D perhaps given as TRBD1 or TRBD2 (5 bases each). The V end lost 5 bases, the J end lost 6 bases, and 17 bases lay between the germline ends. CDR1 and CDR2 (germline): SEHNR, FQNEAQ (reference sequence). The CDR3 consists of 15 residues. The CDR3 here is CASSPAVLRGNEQFF. As DNA, the CDR3 is TGTGCCAGCAGCCCCGCTGTCTTGAGGGGCAATGAGCAGTTCTTC. Full variable domain (rest looked up from reference TRBV7-9 and TRBJ2-1): DTGVSQNPRHKITKRGQNVTFRCDPISEHNRLYWYRQTLGQGPEFLTYFQNEAQLEKSRLLSDRFSAERPKGSFSTLEIQRTEQGDSAMYLCASSPAVLRGNEQFFGPGTRLTVL.

The gene calls are TRBV20-1 and TRBJ2-1; D may be TRBD2 (7 bases). V lost 1 base and J 7 bases, leaving 17 bases between the germline ends. This CDR3 spans 15 amino acids. Germline CDR1 is DFQATT and CDR2 is SNEGSKA (reference sequence). The CDR3 loop reads CSARGFGGPRNEQFF. As DNA, the CDR3 is TGCAGTGCTAGAGGGTTCGGGGGGCCCCGGAATGAGCAGTTCTTC.

The CDR3 is CASSLVFGANVLTF. For the CDR3, the DNA is TGTGCCAGCAGCTTAGTATTCGGGGCCAACGTCCTGACTTTC. The rearrangement joins TRBV7-6 to TRBJ2-6, with D hard to call. The ends were cut back, 1 base at V and 4 bases at J, with 5 bases in the middle. The CDR3 is 14 residues long. Germline V gene sequence: CDR1 SGHVS, CDR2 FNYEAQ.

This clonotype was seen a few times. The chain has TRBV20-1 and TRBJ2-3; possibly TRBD2 for D (6 bases). CDR1 and CDR2 from the germline V gene are DFQATT and SNEGSKA (reference sequence). Trimming removed 0 bases at V and 5 bases at J, with 15 bases between. This CDR3 comprises 15 residues. The chain's CDR3 is CSARDQTLGLDTQYF. Here the CDR3 DNA reads TGCAGTGCTAGAGATCAGACGTTGGGACTAGATACGCAGTATTTT.

J is TRBJ2-7 and V is TRBV28; TRBD1 might be the D (5 bases). This CDR3 spans 15 amino acids. The V gene lost 6 bases and the J gene lost 3 bases, with 18 bases spanning the gap. The germline V gene encodes CDR1 MDHEN and CDR2 SYDVKM. The CDR3 bases are TGTGCCAGCAGCCGCTTGGCCCAGGGCCGCTACGAGCAGTACTTC. Protein product: CASSRLAQGRYEQYF. The complete variable domain, with remaining parts taken from reference TRBV28 and TRBJ2-7, reads DVKVTQSSRYLVKRTGEKVFLECVQDMDHENMFWYRQDPGLGLRLIYFSYDVKMKEKGDIPEGYSVSREKKERFSLILESASTNQTSMYLCASSRLAQGRYEQYFGPGTRLTVT.

Ten or more counts support this clonotype. The chain combines TRBV5-1 with TRBJ1-1; possible D gene TRBD1, 6 bases. There are 17 residues in the CDR3. Trimming cost V 4 bases and J 0 bases, with 19 bases left between them. Per the germline V gene, CDR1 is SGHRS and CDR2 is YFSETQ. The CDR3, as DNA: TGCGCCAGCAGCCGAGGACAGTCTTCGGATATGAACACTGAAGCTTTCTTT. This gives the protein CASSRGQSSDMNTEAFF.

This clonotype was counted only a few times. The chain has TRBV7-2 and TRBJ2-5; 12 bases agree with TRBD2. Germline V gene lookup returns CDR1 SGHTA and CDR2 FQGNSA. The CDR3 sequence is 17 residues long. V lost 5 bases, J lost 0 bases, and 7 bases stayed unmatched. CDR3 coding DNA: TGTGCCAGCAGCCGGGGACTAGCGGGCTTGTACCAAGAGACCCAGTACTTC. Its protein product is CASSRGLAGLYQETQYF.

This clonotype was observed a few times. The CDR3 region has the DNA TGTGCCAGCAGAGTACAAGGCATGGGGGAGCTGTTTTTT. Translated, it gives CASRVQGMGELFF. This chain joins TRBV2 and TRBJ2-2, with D unclear. The V gene's germline CDR1 is SNHLY and CDR2 FYNNEI. This CDR3 is built from 13 residues. The germline V and J ends were trimmed by 6 bases and 8 bases, with 13 bases remaining between them.

This chain joins TRBV7-2 and TRBJ2-3; tentatively, D is TRBD2 (5 bases). This CDR3 is 17 amino acids long. V dropped 2 bases and J dropped 2 bases, with 17 bases sitting between them. In germline, CDR1 is SGHTA, CDR2 FQGNSA. In DNA, the CDR3 is TGTGCCAGCAGCTTAACTGGGAGCTCCCAAGCCACAGATACGCAGTATTTT. It encodes CASSLTGSSQATDTQYF.

V and J are TRBV12-3 or TRBV12-4 and TRBJ2-7; TRBD1 agrees at 9 bases. Trimming at V came to 6 bases and at J to 3 bases, leaving 6 bases not matched to a gene. CDR3 size: 14 residues. The chain's CDR3 is CASRARTGDYEQYF. The CDR3, as DNA: TGTGCCAGCAGGGCCCGGACAGGGGACTACGAGCAGTACTTC.

This chain uses TRBV9 with TRBJ2-5; no clear D gene. The germline V gene encodes CDR1 SGDLS and CDR2 YYNGEE. The CDR3 length is 13 residues. V lost 0 bases, J lost 5 bases, and 8 bases lay in between. The DNA of the CDR3 is TGTGCCAGCAGCGTAGGGTCACGGGAGACCCAGTACTTC. This encodes CASSVGSRETQYF.

This sequence joins TRBV4-2 and TRBJ2-2; 8 bases are a match to TRBD2. V lost 7 bases to trimming and J lost 3 bases; unmatched junction nucleotides: 10. This CDR3 spans 16 amino acids. Germline lookup yields CDR1 LGHNA and CDR2 YNFKEQ. In DNA, the CDR3 is TGTGCCAGCACGTGGTCCGGGAGGGCCGACACCGGGGAGCTGTTTTTT. Its translation: CASTWSGRADTGELFF.

V is TRBV29-1 and J is TRBJ2-3, with 8 bases identical to TRBD1. Per the germline V gene, CDR1 is SQVTM and CDR2 is ANQGSEA. J was trimmed by 2 bases and V by 0 bases; bases with no gene match: 4. The CDR3 runs 15 residues. The CDR3 region is CSVEDHRGFTDTQYF. The CDR3 DNA is TGCAGCGTTGAAGATCACAGGGGGTTCACAGATACGCAGTATTTT.

The rearrangement uses TRBV29-1 and TRBJ2-2, with unresolved D. CDR1 is SQVTM and CDR2 is ANQGSEA in the germline V gene. Trimming stripped 4 bases from V and 7 bases from J, with 10 bases between. The CDR3 spans 12 residues. CDR3 DNA sequence: TGCAGCGTTGTAACCGGTAGCGGGGAGCTGTTTTTT. Translation: CSVVTGSGELFF.